These T cell receptor beta chains were read from a single sample in a study of healthy donors' naive CD4 and CD8 T cells. TCRdb redid the calling of the reads with MiXCR, one entry per CDR3 protein. The sample carries 200,000 or so distinct CDR3 sequences, around 80% recorded once. Sequencing was carried out using naive CD4+ and CD8+ T cells sorted from blood, pooled from several donors. The receptors were sampled from a pool of human donors in good health; the sample pools cells from several healthy donors. CDR3s include the opening cysteine and the closing phenylalanine or tryptophan. The D gene is left open where the match is weak. Rows give clone size only sometimes, using once, few, many, or a class for an expanded clone.

d_call j_call clone_size v_call cdr3_aa cdr3_nt
NA TRBJ1-5 NA TRBV21-1 CASSKVQGKNSNQPQHF TGTGCCAGCAGCAAAGTTCAGGGCAAAAATAGCAATCAGCCCCAGCATTTT
TRBD1 TRBJ2-7 NA TRBV7-2 CASSLVWTGPYEQYF TGTGCCAGCAGCTTAGTCTGGACAGGGCCCTACGAGCAGTACTTC
NA TRBJ2-1 NA TRBV29-1 CSVPNPPGDNEQFF TGCAGCGTCCCAAACCCCCCAGGTGACAATGAGCAGTTCTTC
NA TRBJ2-7 NA TRBV29-1 CSVTGRGSFEQYF TGCAGCGTTACTGGCCGTGGGAGCTTCGAGCAGTACTTC
NA TRBJ2-7 NA TRBV29-1 CSVLTHGSEQYF TGCAGCGTGCTGACACACGGGAGCGAGCAGTACTTC
TRBD1 TRBJ1-1 NA TRBV11-2 CASSLALPNRGYLEAFF TGTGCCAGCAGCTTAGCCCTACCCAACAGGGGTTACCTAGAAGCTTTCTTT
NA TRBJ2-7 NA TRBV19 CASSMGLDYEQYF TGTGCCAGTAGTATGGGCTTAGACTACGAGCAGTACTTC
TRBD1 TRBJ2-7 NA TRBV5-1 CASSMGQVIYEQYF TGCGCCAGCAGCATGGGACAGGTAATCTACGAGCAGTACTTC
TRBD1 TRBJ2-2 NA TRBV29-1 CSAGTDTGELFF TGCAGCGCCGGGACAGACACCGGGGAGCTGTTTTTT
TRBD1 TRBJ2-6 NA TRBV19 CASSPTTGAGANVLTF TGTGCCAGTAGTCCCACAACAGGGGCTGGGGCCAACGTCCTGACTTTC
TRBD2 TRBJ2-7 few TRBV30 CAWTTAGEGEQYF TGTGCCTGGACTACCGCGGGGGAAGGCGAGCAGTACTTC
NA TRBJ2-5 once TRBV12-3/TRBV12-4 CASSFTLQETQYF TGTGCCAGCAGTTTTACCCTACAAGAGACCCAGTACTTC
NA TRBJ1-1 NA TRBV27 CASGPSPNTEAFF TGTGCCAGCGGCCCTTCACCGAACACTGAGGCTTTCTTT
NA TRBJ1-1 NA TRBV29-1 CSGDTGNTEAFF TGCAGCGGGGATACAGGGAACACTGAAGCTTTCTTT
TRBD1 TRBJ1-2 NA TRBV29-1 CSAFQSRDRLYGYTF TGCAGCGCGTTTCAGTCCCGGGACAGGCTCTATGGCTACACCTTC
NA TRBJ2-3 NA TRBV11-1 CASSLMPSSYHTDTQYF TGTGCCAGCAGCTTAATGCCTTCCAGCTACCACACAGATACGCAGTATTTT
TRBD1 TRBJ1-1 NA TRBV10-3 CAISGGTGWGTEAFF TGTGCCATCAGTGGTGGGACAGGGTGGGGGACTGAAGCTTTCTTT
TRBD2 TRBJ2-1 NA TRBV6-6 CASSYSSGGSYNEQFF TGTGCCAGCAGTTACTCGAGCGGGGGCTCCTACAATGAGCAGTTCTTC
NA TRBJ2-7 NA TRBV29-1 CSVERNPNEQYF TGCAGCGTTGAACGAAACCCCAACGAGCAGTACTTC
TRBD1 TRBJ2-1 NA TRBV5-5 CASSPGTGYNEQFF TGTGCCAGCAGCCCCGGGACAGGCTACAATGAGCAGTTCTTC
NA TRBJ2-5 NA TRBV11-1 CASSFVWAAEVPETQYF TGTGCCAGCAGCTTCGTTTGGGCAGCCGAAGTTCCAGAGACCCAGTACTTC
NA TRBJ2-3 NA TRBV5-1 CASSFAGGPDTQYF TGCGCCAGCAGCTTCGCAGGGGGGCCAGATACGCAGTATTTT
NA TRBJ2-3 NA TRBV20-1 CSARWASGTDTQYF TGCAGTGCTAGGTGGGCCAGCGGCACAGATACGCAGTATTTT
NA TRBJ2-7 once TRBV12-3/TRBV12-4 CASSLGDVGYEQYF TGTGCCAGCAGTTTGGGGGATGTTGGTTACGAGCAGTACTTC
TRBD1 TRBJ1-6 NA TRBV20-1 CSARSGQHNF TGCAGTGCTAGATCGGGACAGCACAACTTT
NA TRBJ2-1 NA TRBV6-2/TRBV6-3 CASSVTGYNEQFF TGTGCCAGCAGCGTGACCGGCTACAATGAGCAGTTCTTC
NA TRBJ1-1 few TRBV6-5 CASSYSPQTGIDGTEAFF TGTGCCAGCAGTTACTCCCCCCAGACGGGAATCGATGGCACTGAAGCTTTCTTT
NA TRBJ2-3 NA TRBV29-1 CSVEWIDTDTQYF TGCAGCGTTGAATGGATAGACACAGATACGCAGTATTTT
NA TRBJ2-1 NA TRBV2 CASIGGPKDEQFF TGTGCCAGCATAGGAGGCCCCAAGGATGAGCAGTTCTTC